The 25 T cell receptor beta chains below were found in one sample sequenced in a study of early T cells in non-severe SARS-CoV-2 infection. A single record per CDR3 protein comes from TCRdb applying MiXCR to the 5' RACE reads. The table includes nearly 45,000 distinct CDR3 sequences, roughly a tenth detected once. Material: whole blood. The receptors originated from an adult who was a healthcare worker with PCR-confirmed SARS-CoV-2 infection or an uninfected control (not recorded which).

This clonotype occurred many times. The genes are TRBV7-9 and TRBJ1-2, with D hard to call. This CDR3 comprises 15 residues. CDR1 and CDR2 from the germline V gene are SEHNR and FQNEAQ (reference sequence). Trimming shortened V by 5 bases and J by 0 bases, and 13 bases separated the two germline ends. For the CDR3, the DNA is TGTGCCAGCAGCCGTGTTCTCAACCCTAACTATGGCTACACCTTC. Residues: CASSRVLNPNYGYTF.

The chain combines TRBV6-1 with TRBJ1-6; perhaps TRBD1 as D (6 bases). CDR3 length: 16 residues. Germline values: CDR1 MNHNS, CDR2 SASEGT. With 5 bases removed from V and 6 bases from J, the gap between germline ends came to 17 bases. This CDR3 is CASSPLEGQFNSPLHF. The CDR3 nucleotides are TGTGCCAGCAGTCCGTTGGAGGGACAATTTAATTCACCCCTCCACTTT.

The chain combines TRBV5-1 with TRBJ2-7; TRBD2 might be the D (7 bases). Between the trimmed V and J ends, which lost 3 bases and 2 bases, there was a span of 12 bases. CDR1 SGHRS and CDR2 YFSETQ come from the germline V gene. This CDR3 comprises 14 residues. In nucleotides, the CDR3 is TGCGCCAGCAGCTCGGGGGGACATACCTACGAGCAGTACTTC. Translated, it gives CASSSGGHTYEQYF.

The chain employs TRBV20-1 and TRBJ2-7; 9 nucleotides align to TRBD2. Germline V gives CDR1 DFQATT, CDR2 SNEGSKA (reference sequence). This CDR3 is built from 15 residues. The V segment lost 0 bases and the J segment 4 bases; nucleotides outside the gene matches: 7. The CDR3 DNA reads as TGCAGTGCTAGAGATAGCGCGGGGGGGAATTACGAGCAGTACTTC. Its translation is CSARDSAGGNYEQYF.

The table lists this clonotype with a few counts. The chain links TRBV6-4 to TRBJ2-5, with a weak D call TRBD2 (5 bases). The germline V and J ends were trimmed by 10 bases and 3 bases, with 18 bases remaining between them. The CDR3 is 14 amino acids. CDR1 is MRHNA and CDR2 is SNTAGT in the germline V gene. In nucleotides, the CDR3 is TGTGCCATCTCCGGAGGCAGTATGGAAGAGACCCAGTACTTC. Protein sequence: CAISGGSMEETQYF.

This clonotype occurred many times. One end of the junction is discordant with germline, which a read error may explain. The chain couples TRBV7-3 to TRBJ1-4, with no clear D. Germline V gene data show CDR1 as SGHTA and CDR2 as FQGTGA. CDR3 length: 14 amino acids. The CDR3 spells CASTLMSPHEKLFF. In DNA form, the CDR3 reads TGTGCCAGCACCTTAATGTCCCCCCATGAAAAACTGTTTTTT.

The rearrangement uses TRBV10-1 and TRBJ2-3; 9 nucleotides align to TRBD2. Trimming took 4 bases from V and 2 from J; bases not matched to a gene: 7. Germline V gives CDR1 WNHNN, CDR2 SYGVQD (reference sequence). The CDR3 covers 16 residues. DNA for the CDR3: TGCGCCAGCAGTGTGGTCGCGGGGGGGCCCACAGATACGCAGTATTTT. Protein sequence: CASSVVAGGPTDTQYF.

The gene calls are TRBV12-3 or TRBV12-4 and TRBJ2-5, with D possibly being TRBD2 (6 bases). The CDR3 length is 15 residues. The ends were cut back, 1 base at V and 9 bases at J, with 18 bases in the middle. The CDR3, as DNA: TGTGCCAGCAGTTTAGAGGGGACCTCATGGGGGGCCCAGTACTTC. It encodes CASSLEGTSWGAQYF.

This clonotype has at least ten counts. This chain uses TRBV7-9 with TRBJ1-5; no clear D. Trimming stripped 7 bases from V and 8 bases from J, with 15 bases between. This CDR3 has 13 residues. CDR1 is SEHNR, CDR2 FQNEAQ, per germline (reference sequence). Here the CDR3 reads CASTRSPREPQHF. CDR3 bases: TGTGCCAGCACCCGGAGTCCGCGCGAGCCCCAGCATTTT.

This clonotype was recorded at least ten times. J is TRBJ1-2 and V is TRBV25-1; TRBD1 is a possible D gene (5 bases). Trimming removed 5 bases from V and 3 bases from J, with 10 bases in between. CDR3 length: 13 residues. The germline V gene encodes CDR1 MGHDK and CDR2 SYGVNS. The chain's CDR3 is CASSYGGDYGYTF. CDR3 coding DNA: TGTGCCAGCAGTTACGGGGGTGACTATGGCTACACCTTC.

This clonotype was picked up a small number of times. This chain joins TRBV11-3 and TRBJ1-1; possibly TRBD1 for D (5 bases). V was clipped by 0 bases and J by 9 bases, with 8 bases between them. The germline V gene encodes CDR1 SGHNT and CDR2 YENEEA. The CDR3 spans 12 residues. The CDR3 reads CASSLDLGQAFF. CDR3 in DNA: TGTGCCAGCAGCTTAGATTTGGGACAAGCTTTCTTT.

Worth noting for this clonotype: The junction shows a germline mismatch at one end, possibly a read error. The rearrangement uses TRBV11-2 and TRBJ2-2; tentatively, D is TRBD1 (6 bases). From germline, CDR1 is SGHAT and CDR2 FQNNGV. The CDR3 is 17 amino acids. The CDR3 protein is CATSWDIQTSNTGELFF. CDR3 sequence (DNA): TGTGCCACCAGCTGGGACATCCAAACCTCGAACACCGGGGAGCTGTTTTTT. Combining the CDR3 with reference TRBV11-2 and TRBJ2-2 gives the whole variable domain EAGVAQSPRYKIIEKRQSVAFWCNPISGHATLYWYQQILGQGPKLLIQFQNNGVVDDSQLPKDRFSAERLKGVDSTLKIQPAKLEDSAVYLCATSWDIQTSNTGELFFGEGSRLTVL.

The chain has TRBV20-1 and TRBJ1-2, with no clear D. The germline V gene encodes CDR1 DFQATT and CDR2 SNEGSKA (reference sequence). The V end was cut by 3 bases, the J end by 6 bases, with 11 bases between. The CDR3 is made up of 12 amino acids. The CDR3 DNA sequence: TGCAGTGCTAGTTGGTCAGACCATGGCTACACCTTC. The encoded protein is CSASWSDHGYTF.

The table lists this clonotype with many counts. The chain employs TRBV19 and TRBJ2-6, with D uncertain. The length of the CDR3 is 16 residues. Germline CDR1 reads LNHDA; CDR2 reads SQIVND (reference sequence). V gave up 5 bases and J gave up 0 bases, with 11 bases separating them. CDR3 protein: CASSLRRNSGANVLTF. The CDR3, as DNA: TGTGCCAGTAGTCTGCGACGTAACTCTGGGGCCAACGTCCTGACTTTC. The full variable domain, with the rest looked up from reference TRBV19 and TRBJ2-6, is DGGITQSPKYLFRKEGQNVTLSCEQNLNHDAMYWYRQDPGQGLRLIYYSQIVNDFQKGDIAEGYSVSREKKESFPLTVTSAQKNPTAFYLCASSLRRNSGANVLTFGAGSRLTVL.

This clonotype has a count of ten or more. The chain carries TRBV3-1 and TRBJ2-6; TRBD2 might be the D (6 bases). V gave up 0 bases and J gave up 0 bases, with 9 bases separating them. The length of the CDR3 is 17 residues. Germline CDR1 reads LGHDT; CDR2 reads YNNKEL (reference sequence). CDR3 amino acids: CASSQDWGVSGANVLTF. CDR3 nucleotides: TGTGCCAGCAGCCAAGATTGGGGGGTCTCTGGGGCCAACGTCCTGACTTTC.

This clonotype came up a few times. The gene calls are TRBV11-1 and TRBJ2-7, with 9 bases lining up with TRBD1. The CDR3 has 14 amino acids. The trim removed 7 bases at V and 3 bases at J, leaving 7 bases unmatched. The germline V gene has CDR1 SGHAT and CDR2 FQDESV (reference sequence). The CDR3 loop is CASTSPDRGYEQYF. For the CDR3, the DNA is TGTGCCAGCACCTCCCCGGACAGGGGCTACGAGCAGTACTTC. The full variable domain, completed using reference TRBV11-1 and TRBJ2-7, is EAEVAQSPRYKITEKSQAVAFWCDPISGHATLYWYRQILGQGPELLVQFQDESVVDDSQLPKDRFSAERLKGVDSTLKIQPAELGDSAMYLCASTSPDRGYEQYFGPGTRLTVT.

This rearrangement joins TRBV7-2 to TRBJ2-7; D may be TRBD1 (5 bases). The V gene lost 1 base and the J gene lost 2 bases, with 9 bases spanning the gap. Germline V gives CDR1 SGHTA, CDR2 FQGNSA. This CDR3 spans 14 amino acids. CDR3: CASSLGPRAYEQYF. DNA for the CDR3: TGTGCCAGCAGCTTAGGACCCAGGGCCTACGAGCAGTACTTC.

This clonotype showed up many times. The chain recombines TRBV7-2 with TRBJ1-3; no firm D call. Deletions cut 2 bases from V and 0 bases from J, with 11 bases between. The CDR3 contains 16 residues. CDR1 and CDR2 (germline): SGHTA, FQGNSA. CDR3 loop: CASSLTSFGSGNTIYF. The CDR3 region has the DNA TGTGCCAGCAGCTTAACGTCTTTTGGCTCTGGAAACACCATATATTTT.

This clonotype has a handful of counts. The J gene is TRBJ1-5, the V gene TRBV19; D uncertain. V lost 10 bases and J lost 1, with 14 bases in between. The CDR3 is 14 amino acids. The germline CDR1 and CDR2 sequences are LNHDA and SQIVND (reference sequence). CDR3 in DNA: TGTGCCATTAATAGTGGCGGGAGCAATCAGCCCCAGCATTTT. Protein sequence: CAINSGGSNQPQHF.

To note about this clonotype: This may be a read error, as it is one base from a much larger clone. The rearrangement joins TRBV7-3 to TRBJ1-2, with unresolved D. The CDR3 loop spans 14 amino acids. Per germline, CDR1 SGHTA and CDR2 FQGTGA. CDR3 coding DNA: TGTGCCATCAGCCGAGATTCTGTCACGCCTTCATACACCTTC. This encodes CAISRDSVTPSYTF.

This chain joins TRBV20-1 and TRBJ2-3; 9 bases line up with TRBD2. There are 15 residues in the CDR3. The V and J ends lost 0 bases and 4 bases, in that order; junction bases with no gene match: 5. Germline CDR1 and CDR2: DFQATT and SNEGSKA (reference sequence). CDR3 loop: CSAREEAGGADTQYF. The CDR3 bases are TGCAGTGCTAGAGAGGAAGCGGGGGGTGCAGATACGCAGTATTTT.

The V call is TRBV9, the J call TRBJ2-7, with a tentative D call TRBD1 (5 bases). CDR1 is SGDLS and CDR2 is YYNGEE in the germline V gene. This CDR3 region has 14 residues. V was trimmed by 3 bases and J by 6 bases, leaving 16 bases between them. Here the CDR3 reads CASSADSWVFEQYF. The CDR3 bases are TGTGCCAGCAGCGCCGACAGTTGGGTTTTCGAGCAGTACTTC.

The J gene is TRBJ2-1, the V gene TRBV7-2; no firm D call. CDR1 is SGHTA and CDR2 is FQGNSA in the germline V gene. The CDR3 extends over 13 amino acids. V was cut by 1 base and J by 5 bases, with 6 bases left in between. Written as DNA, the CDR3 is TGTGCCAGCAGCTTAGGCAGAGACAATGAGCAGTTCTTC. Amino acid sequence: CASSLGRDNEQFF. The full variable domain, its missing parts supplied by reference TRBV7-2 and TRBJ2-1, is GAGVSQSPSNKVTEKGKDVELRCDPISGHTALYWYRQSLGQGLEFLIYFQGNSAPDKSGLPSDRFSAERTGGSVSTLTIQRTQQEDSAVYLCASSLGRDNEQFFGPGTRLTVL.

This chain uses TRBV2 with TRBJ2-2; D possibly corresponds to TRBD2 (5 bases). This CDR3 is 13 amino acids long. CDR1 and CDR2 from the germline V gene are SNHLY and FYNNEI. Trimming stripped 1 base from V and 6 bases from J, with 6 bases between. In DNA, the CDR3 is TGTGCCAGCAGTGAAGAGGGAGCCGGGGAGCTGTTTTTT. This gives the protein CASSEEGAGELFF.

This clonotype occurred a few times. The chain employs TRBV6-5 and TRBJ2-7, with D possibly TRBD1 on 5 matching bases. This CDR3 is 15 amino acids long. CDR1 is MNHEY and CDR2 is SVGAGI in the germline V gene. Trimming removed 4 bases from V and 2 bases from J, with 15 bases in between. In DNA form, the CDR3 reads TGTGCCAGCAGTTTGGGCCCCGACAGAGCCTACGAGCAGTACTTC. This gives the protein CASSLGPDRAYEQYF.